The 11 T cell receptor beta chains in this list originate from one sample, sequenced in a study of OX40 agonist ivuxolimab in advanced cancers. Method: immunoSEQ multiplex PCR; TCRdb's copy keeps in-frame clones and lacks some. The sample has under 100,000 clones; about 90% are singletons. The source material was CD4+ or CD8+ T cells sorted from blood, sampled in a trial of the OX40 agonist ivuxolimab. The source of these receptors is an adult with an advanced solid tumor such as melanoma, head and neck, liver or kidney cancer.

The chain combines TRBV7-2 with TRBJ2-5; no clear D gene. The better agreement between TRBJ2-7 and the DNA end casts doubt on the J call. CDR1 is SGHTA and CDR2 is FQGNSA in the germline V gene. The CDR3 consists of 15 residues. CDR3 amino acids: CASSLAAGKSYEQYF. In DNA, the CDR3 is TGTGCCAGCAGCTTAGCCGCTGGCAAATCCTACGAGCAGTACTTC.

This clone was seen once. J is TRBJ2-3 and V is TRBV7-2; 9 bases map to TRBD2. The germline CDR1 and CDR2 sequences are SGHTA and FQGNSA. This CDR3 region has 15 residues. V lost 5 bases, J lost 1 base, and 4 bases stayed unmatched. The CDR3 loop is CASSRLAVGTDTQYF. The CDR3 region has the DNA TGTGCCAGCAGCAGACTAGCGGTGGGCACAGATACGCAGTATTTT.

This chain links TRBV6-1 with TRBJ2-4; 7 bases line up with TRBD2. Trimming at V came to 3 bases and at J to 13 bases, leaving 9 bases not matched to a gene. The CDR3 has 13 residues. Germline V gene lookup returns CDR1 MNHNS and CDR2 SASEGT. The DNA of the CDR3 is TGTGCCAGCAGTGAGGGGAGGGGAGGAGGGCAGTACTTC. As protein: CASSEGRGGGQYF.

The CDR3 region is CASSRMTGANEQFF. In DNA, the CDR3 is TGTGCCAGCTCACGAATGACAGGGGCTAATGAGCAGTTCTTC. The rearrangement uses TRBV18 and TRBJ2-1, with 8 bases that match TRBD1. The length of the CDR3 is 14 residues. V was pared by 4 bases and J by 7 bases, with 6 bases of the junction left unmatched. Germline values: CDR1 KGHSH, CDR2 LQKENI.

The V gene is TRBV7-9, the J gene TRBJ2-1, with 7 bases lining up with TRBD2. CDR3 length: 16 amino acids. Germline V gives CDR1 SEHNR, CDR2 FQNEAQ (reference sequence). The V segment lost 5 bases and the J segment 6 bases; nucleotides outside the gene matches: 13. CDR3 nucleotide sequence: TGTGCCAGCAGCCGTTTCCTGGGGGAGGGCCGCAATGAGCAGTTCTTC. Translating gives CASSRFLGEGRNEQFF.

This sequence joins TRBV4-2 and TRBJ2-3, with D maybe TRBD2 (5 bases). Trimming shortened V by 4 bases and J by 3 bases, and 11 bases separated the two germline ends. This CDR3 region has 14 residues. CDR1 is LGHNA, CDR2 YNFKEQ, per germline. CDR3 loop: CASSPLSGTDTQYF. In nucleotides, the CDR3 is TGTGCCAGCAGCCCCCTCTCGGGAACAGATACGCAGTATTTT.

The rearrangement uses TRBV20-1 and TRBJ2-1; D is unclear. The CDR3 consists of 10 residues. Germline lookup yields CDR1 DFQATT and CDR2 SNEGSKA (reference sequence). Trimming cost V 6 bases and J 4 bases, with 4 bases left between them. The CDR3 loop is CSANYNEQFF. The CDR3 DNA reads as TGCAGTGCGAATTACAATGAGCAGTTCTTC.

The chain has TRBV6-6 and TRBJ2-2, with D possibly TRBD2 on 6 matching bases. Germline V gene lookup returns CDR1 MNHNY and CDR2 SVGAGI (reference sequence). The CDR3 covers 14 residues. V lost 7 bases and J 7 bases, leaving 16 bases between the germline ends. CDR3: CASNSGWGDGELFF. CDR3 nucleotide sequence: TGTGCCAGCAACTCCGGCTGGGGGGACGGGGAGCTGTTTTTT.

This chain uses TRBV7-2 with TRBJ2-2; the match to TRBD2 covers 10 bases. The germline V gene encodes CDR1 SGHTA and CDR2 FQGNSA. The CDR3 totals 19 residues. J was trimmed by 4 bases and V by 2 bases; bases with no gene match: 13. Here the CDR3 DNA reads TGTGCCAGCAGCTTAAGACCCGCGAGCGGGAGGGCCGGCACCGGGGAGCTGTTTTTT. Its translation is CASSLRPASGRAGTGELFF.

This clone was observed once. The chain links TRBV18 to TRBJ2-2, with 10 positions matching TRBD2. This CDR3 has 16 amino acids. Unmatched junction bases numbered 3, after V lost 0 bases and J lost 5 bases. Looked up from germline, CDR1 is KGHSH and CDR2 is LQKENI. This CDR3 reads CASSPPSGRGTGELFF. The CDR3 DNA reads as TGTGCCAGCTCACCACCGAGCGGGAGGGGGACCGGGGAGCTGTTTTTT.

This chain uses TRBV29-1 with TRBJ1-3; D is ambiguous. Germline lookup yields CDR1 SQVTM and CDR2 ANQGSEA. The CDR3 has 13 amino acids. The V end was cut by 4 bases, the J end by 0 bases, with 7 bases between. CDR3 residues: CSVGPISGNTIYF. CDR3 sequence (DNA): TGCAGCGTTGGTCCTATCTCTGGAAACACCATATATTTT.